The following is a T cell receptor (beta chain) sequence with its context. The antigen is not known. As defined, naive CD8 cells were CD45RO-negative and positively selected for CCR7, with terminally differentiated effector memory CD45RA+ cells excluded. Donors, without exception, were Caucasian adults residing in Nashville, Tennessee. The data stem from a study of shared clonotypes between healthy human individuals. V was shortened by 5 bases and J by 0 bases, with 8 bases between the two germline ends. This CDR3 region has 14 residues. Germline V lookup: CDR1 PRHDT, CDR2 FYEKMQ (reference sequence). Profiled with immunoSEQ multiplex PCR; TCRdb holds only in-frame clones, not every one. The sample contains hundreds of thousands of clones, approximately 95% of which appear only once. Broader study findings: Clonotype sharing across donors was expected to vary with sequencing depth.

The V call is TRBV13, the J call TRBJ1-3; D is unresolved. Sample: naive CD8+ T cells sorted from blood. This clonotype was obtained from a woman in her twenties or thirties in good health. In DNA, the CDR3 is TGTGCCAGCAGCCCTGGTCTCTCTGGAAACACCATATATTTT. It is translated as CASSPGLSGNTIYF.